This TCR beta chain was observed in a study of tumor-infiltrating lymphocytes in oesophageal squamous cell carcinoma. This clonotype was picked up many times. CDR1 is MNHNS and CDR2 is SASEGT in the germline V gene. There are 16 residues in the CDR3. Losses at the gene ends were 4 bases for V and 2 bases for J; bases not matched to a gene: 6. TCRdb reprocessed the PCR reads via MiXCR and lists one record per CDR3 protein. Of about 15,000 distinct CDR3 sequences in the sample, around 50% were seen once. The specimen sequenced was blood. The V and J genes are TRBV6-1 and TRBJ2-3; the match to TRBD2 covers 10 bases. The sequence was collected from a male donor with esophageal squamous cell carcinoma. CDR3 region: CASSARTSGNTDTQYF. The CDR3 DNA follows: TGTGCCAGCAGTGCAAGGACTAGCGGCAACACAGATACGCAGTATTTT.